The entry that follows covers one T cell receptor (beta chain) sequence. This entry is derived from a study of blood T cell repertoires in COVID-19. The V gene's germline CDR1 is SGDLS and CDR2 YYNGEE. This CDR3 region has 15 residues. The V and J ends lost 0 bases and 1 base respectively, with 10 bases between them. The data were produced by immunoSEQ multiplex PCR, yet TCRdb's version contains in-frame clones alone and is incomplete. The sample includes roughly 330,000 clones, around 89% of them seen just once. The sequencing input was peripheral blood. V is TRBV9 and J is TRBJ1-2; D is unresolved. The clonotype comes from a woman in her fifties or sixties with active or convalescent COVID-19. The CDR3 sequence is CASSVGTDFNYGYTF. CDR3 DNA: TGTGCCAGCAGCGTAGGGACTGATTTTAACTATGGCTACACCTTC.